A selection of T cell receptor beta chains follows, all from one sample in a study of cytomegalovirus exposure and HLA in healthy donors. The method was immunoSEQ multiplex PCR; TCRdb's version includes in-frame clones alone and lacks a portion of them. The sample shows some 240,000 clones, almost 80% of them seen only once. Sequenced: PBMCs. These receptors came from a male donor in good health and CMV-seronegative. The CDR3 runs from the conserved cysteine through the conserved F or W. The D gene is left open where the match is weak. Only part of the rows carry a size: once, few, many, or a class if the clone is expanded.

>TRBJ1-1|TRBV19|-|-
TGTGCCAGTAGTAATCCGCCGGTCACTGAAGCTTTCTTT
CASSNPPVTEAFF
>TRBJ1-5|TRBV6-5|-|TRBD1
TGTGCCAGCAAGCTTGGGACAGCTCAGCCCCAGCATTTT
CASKLGTAQPQHF
>TRBJ2-5|TRBV29-1|-|TRBD2
TGCAGCGTGGGGAGGGTCCTCAGGGAAGAGACCCAGTACTTC
CSVGRVLREETQYF
>TRBJ2-6|TRBV30|once|-
TGTGCCTGGAGCATACTTAGCTCTGGGGCCAACGTCCTGACTTTC
CAWSILSSGANVLTF
>TRBJ2-3|TRBV28|-|TRBD2
TGTGCCAGCAGTCGAGCGGGAGGGCCTTCCGATACGCAGTATTTT
CASSRAGGPSDTQYF
>TRBJ2-2|TRBV2|once|-
TGTGCCAGCACCATGACTAGGTCCGGGGAGCTGTTTTTT
CASTMTRSGELFF
>TRBJ1-2|TRBV2|-|-
TGTGCCAGCAACGGACAGTGGACCTATGGCTACACCTTC
CASNGQWTYGYTF
>TRBJ2-7|TRBV15|-|TRBD2
TGTGCCACGAGCGGGACTAGCGGGAGGAAAAGAAACGAGCAGTACTTC
CATSGTSGRKRNEQYF
>TRBJ1-3|TRBV5-1|few|-
TGCGCCAGCACTCCTCGCGCAGGGCCGGGAAACACCATATATTTT
CASTPRAGPGNTIYF
>TRBJ1-1|TRBV10-3|few|TRBD1
TGTGCCATCAGTGGACAGGGGAAGGGGGAAGCTTTCTTT
CAISGQGKGEAFF
>TRBJ2-7|TRBV5-1|-|TRBD1
TGCGCCAGCAGCTCGGGACAGTCGGCCGAGCAGTACTTC
CASSSGQSAEQYF
>TRBJ2-7|TRBV19|-|TRBD1
TGTGCCAGTAGGTCGACAGGGACCTACGAGCGGTACTTC
CASRSTGTYERYF
>TRBJ2-5|TRBV7-3|-|-
TGTGCCAGCAGCCCCAAGGCAGGGTCAGAGACCCAGTACTTC
CASSPKAGSETQYF
>TRBJ2-3|TRBV4-1|few|-
TGCGCCAGCAGCCAAGGAAGGGGAGATACGCAGTATTTT
CASSQGRGDTQYF
>TRBJ2-5|TRBV5-1|-|-
TGCGCCAGCAGCTTCGAGGAAGGGACCCAGTACTTC
CASSFEEGTQYF
>TRBJ1-1|TRBV6-6|few|-
TGTGCCAGCAGATTGACAGAGAACACTGAAGCTTTCTTT
CASRLTENTEAFF
>TRBJ2-1|TRBV5-1|few|TRBD2
TGCGCCAGCAGATGGACTAGCGGGAGTCCCGCCAGGGTTGAGCAGTTCTTC
CASRWTSGSPARVEQFF
>TRBJ1-5|TRBV28|-|-
TGTGCCAGCAGCCTATGGGGGGGCAGCAATCAGCCCCAGCATTTT
CASSLWGGSNQPQHF
>TRBJ1-5|TRBV15|-|-
TGTGCCACCAGCAGAGACGTATCATCTGGGGGGGTGGGTCAGCCCCAGCATTTT
CATSRDVSSGGVGQPQHF
>TRBJ1-2|TRBV5-6|few|-
TGTGCCAGCAGTCCGGACACGACCTATGGCTACACCTTC
CASSPDTTYGYTF
>TRBJ1-5|TRBV14|-|-
TGTGCCAGCAGCTCAAGAGTGGGACACACCAATCAGCCCCAGCATTTT
CASSSRVGHTNQPQHF
>TRBJ2-5|TRBV11-2|-|-
TGTGCCAGCAGCTTAGTGCTAGCACAAGAGACCCAGTACTTC
CASSLVLAQETQYF
>TRBJ1-5|TRBV6-5|-|-
TGTGCCAGCAGTCCACAGGTTCGAGGGGGTCAGCCCCAGCATTTT
CASSPQVRGGQPQHF
>TRBJ2-1|TRBV12-5|once|-
TGTGCTAGTGGTCCAACCATCCCCGGGTACAATGAGCAGTTCTTC
CASGPTIPGYNEQFF
>TRBJ2-4|TRBV6-5|-|-
TGTGCCAGCGCGTGGTCGGTAGCCAAAAACATTCAGTACTTC
CASAWSVAKNIQYF
>TRBJ1-5|TRBV6-5|few|TRBD1
TGTGCCAGCAGAGGGACAGGGGGCAATCAGCCCCAGCATTTT
CASRGTGGNQPQHF
>TRBJ2-2|TRBV5-1|few|TRBD2
TGCGCCAGCAAATGGACTAGCGGGAGTCCTAACACCGGGGAGCTGTTTTTT
CASKWTSGSPNTGELFF